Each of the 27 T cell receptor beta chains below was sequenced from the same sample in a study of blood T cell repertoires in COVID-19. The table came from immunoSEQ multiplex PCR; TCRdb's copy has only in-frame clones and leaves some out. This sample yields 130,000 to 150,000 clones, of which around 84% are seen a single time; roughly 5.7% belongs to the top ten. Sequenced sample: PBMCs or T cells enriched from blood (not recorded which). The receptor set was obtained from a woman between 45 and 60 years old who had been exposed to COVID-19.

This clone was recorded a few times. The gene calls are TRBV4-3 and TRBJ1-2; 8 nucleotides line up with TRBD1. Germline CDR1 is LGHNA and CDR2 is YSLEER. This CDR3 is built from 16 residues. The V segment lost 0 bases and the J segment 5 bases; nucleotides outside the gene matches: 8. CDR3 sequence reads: CASSQDRTGRPYGYTF. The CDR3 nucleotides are TGCGCCAGCAGCCAAGATCGGACAGGGAGGCCATATGGCTACACCTTC.

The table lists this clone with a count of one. CDR3 in DNA: TGTGCCAGCAGCTTCCTACAGGGTCTGGATGGCTACACCTTC. Translating gives CASSFLQGLDGYTF. V usage is TRBV7-2 and J usage is TRBJ1-2; possibly TRBD1 for D (6 bases). Germline V lookup: CDR1 SGHTA, CDR2 FQGNSA. The CDR3 runs to 14 residues. V lost 3 bases and J 6 bases, leaving 14 bases between the germline ends.

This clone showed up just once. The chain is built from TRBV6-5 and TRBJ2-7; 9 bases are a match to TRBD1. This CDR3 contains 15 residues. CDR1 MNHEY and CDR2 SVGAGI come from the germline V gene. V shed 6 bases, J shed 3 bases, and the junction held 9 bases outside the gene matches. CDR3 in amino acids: CASSFTGTGIYEQYF. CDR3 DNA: TGTGCCAGCAGCTTCACCGGGACAGGGATCTACGAGCAGTACTTC.

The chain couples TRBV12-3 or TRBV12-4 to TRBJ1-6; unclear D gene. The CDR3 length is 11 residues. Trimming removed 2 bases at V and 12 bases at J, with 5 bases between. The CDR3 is CASSLTGPLHF. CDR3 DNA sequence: TGTGCCAGCAGTTTAACGGGACCCCTCCACTTT.

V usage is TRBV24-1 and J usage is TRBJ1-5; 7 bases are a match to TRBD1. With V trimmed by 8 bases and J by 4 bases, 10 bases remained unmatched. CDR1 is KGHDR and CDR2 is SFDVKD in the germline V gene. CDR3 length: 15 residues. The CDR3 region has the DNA TGTGCCACCAACAATGCAGGGGGTACTAATCAGCCCCAGCATTTT. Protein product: CATNNAGGTNQPQHF.

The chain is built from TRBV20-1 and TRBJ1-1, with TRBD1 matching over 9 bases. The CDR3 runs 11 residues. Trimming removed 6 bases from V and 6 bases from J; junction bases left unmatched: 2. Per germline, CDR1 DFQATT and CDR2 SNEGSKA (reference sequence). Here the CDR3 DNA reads TGCAGTGCCGACAGGGGGTCTGAAGCTTTCTTT. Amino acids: CSADRGSEAFF.

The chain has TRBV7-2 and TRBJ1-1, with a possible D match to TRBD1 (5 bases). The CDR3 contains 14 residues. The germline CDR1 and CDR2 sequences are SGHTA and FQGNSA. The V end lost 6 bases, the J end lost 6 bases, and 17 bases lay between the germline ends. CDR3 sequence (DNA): TGTGCCAGCAGTCTAGGGTTCGGGGGAGCTGAAGCTTTCTTT. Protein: CASSLGFGGAEAFF. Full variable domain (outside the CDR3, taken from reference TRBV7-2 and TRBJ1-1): GAGVSQSPSNKVTEKGKDVELRCDPISGHTALYWYRQSLGQGLEFLIYFQGNSAPDKSGLPSDRFSAERTGGSVSTLTIQRTQQEDSAVYLCASSLGFGGAEAFFGQGTRLTVV.

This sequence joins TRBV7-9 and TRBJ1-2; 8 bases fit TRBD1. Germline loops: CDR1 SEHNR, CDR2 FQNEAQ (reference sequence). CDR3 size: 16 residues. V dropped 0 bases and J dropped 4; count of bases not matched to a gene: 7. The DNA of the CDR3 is TGTGCCAGCAGCTTAGCTCCAGGGGGCGAGAGCTATGGCTACACCTTC. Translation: CASSLAPGGESYGYTF.

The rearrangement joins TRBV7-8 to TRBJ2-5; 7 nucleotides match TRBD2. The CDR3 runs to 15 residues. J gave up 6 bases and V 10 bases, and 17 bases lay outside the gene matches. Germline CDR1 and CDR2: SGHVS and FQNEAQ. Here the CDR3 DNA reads TGTGCCACCACCCCGGGGGGAGTGACGGGGAAGACCCAGTACTTC. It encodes CATTPGGVTGKTQYF.

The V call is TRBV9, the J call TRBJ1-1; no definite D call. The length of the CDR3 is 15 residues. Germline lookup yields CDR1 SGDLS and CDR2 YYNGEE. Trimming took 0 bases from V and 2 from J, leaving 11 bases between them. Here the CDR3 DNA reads TGTGCCAGCAGCGTAGGGGCGTTAGGTAACACTGAAGCTTTCTTT. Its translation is CASSVGALGNTEAFF.

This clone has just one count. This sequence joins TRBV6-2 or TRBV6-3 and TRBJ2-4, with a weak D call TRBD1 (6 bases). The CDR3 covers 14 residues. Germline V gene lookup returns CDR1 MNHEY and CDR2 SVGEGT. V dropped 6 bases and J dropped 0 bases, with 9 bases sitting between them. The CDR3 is CASSLDRAKNIQYF. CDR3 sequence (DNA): TGTGCCAGCAGCCTGGACAGAGCCAAAAACATTCAGTACTTC.

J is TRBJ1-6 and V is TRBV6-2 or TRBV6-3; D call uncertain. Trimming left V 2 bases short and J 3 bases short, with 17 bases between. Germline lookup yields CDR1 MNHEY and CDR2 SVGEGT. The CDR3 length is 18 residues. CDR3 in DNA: TGTGCCAGCAGTTACCGTACGGTTCTCCAACTCTATAATTCACCCCTCCACTTT. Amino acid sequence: CASSYRTVLQLYNSPLHF.

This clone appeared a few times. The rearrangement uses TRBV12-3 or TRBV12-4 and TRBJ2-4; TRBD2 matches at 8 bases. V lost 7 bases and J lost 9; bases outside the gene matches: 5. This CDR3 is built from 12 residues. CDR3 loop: CASTGGGGIQYF. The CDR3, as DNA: TGTGCCAGCACCGGGGGGGGTGGCATTCAGTACTTC.

The CDR3 protein is CASSNSGAGNEQFF. The CDR3 nucleotides are TGTGCCAGCAGCAATAGCGGGGCCGGGAATGAGCAGTTCTTC. V is TRBV11-2 and J is TRBJ2-1; TRBD2 agrees at 8 bases. V trimming: 5 bases; J trimming: 7 bases; junction bases outside the gene matches: 7. Germline V gene data show CDR1 as SGHAT and CDR2 as FQNNGV. The CDR3 covers 14 residues.

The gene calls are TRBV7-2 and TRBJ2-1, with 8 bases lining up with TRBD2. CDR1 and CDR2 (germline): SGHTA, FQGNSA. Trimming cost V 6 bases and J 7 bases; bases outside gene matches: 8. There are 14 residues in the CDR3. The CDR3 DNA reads TGTGCCAGCAGACGGGGGGGAGGGCCAAATGAGCAGTTCTTC. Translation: CASRRGGGPNEQFF.

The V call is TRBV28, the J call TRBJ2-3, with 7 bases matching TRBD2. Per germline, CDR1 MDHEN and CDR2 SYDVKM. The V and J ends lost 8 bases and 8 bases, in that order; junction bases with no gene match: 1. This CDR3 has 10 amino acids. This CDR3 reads CASGGVTQYF. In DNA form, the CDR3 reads TGTGCCAGCGGGGGGGTTACGCAGTATTTT. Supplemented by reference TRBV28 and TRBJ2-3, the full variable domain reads DVKVTQSSRYLVKRTGEKVFLECVQDMDHENMFWYRQDPGLGLRLIYFSYDVKMKEKGDIPEGYSVSREKKERFSLILESASTNQTSMYLCASGGVTQYFGPGTRLTVL.

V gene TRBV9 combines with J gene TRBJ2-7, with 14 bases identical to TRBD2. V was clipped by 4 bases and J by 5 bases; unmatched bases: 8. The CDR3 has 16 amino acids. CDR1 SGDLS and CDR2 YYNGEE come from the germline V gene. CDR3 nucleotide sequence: TGTGCCAGCAGCCCCAGGACTAGCGGGAGGACCCACGAGCAGTACTTC. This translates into CASSPRTSGRTHEQYF.

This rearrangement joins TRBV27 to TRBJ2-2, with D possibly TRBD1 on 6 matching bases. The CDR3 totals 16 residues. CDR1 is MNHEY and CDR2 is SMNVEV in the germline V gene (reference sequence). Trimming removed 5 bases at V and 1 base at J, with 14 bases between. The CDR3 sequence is CASSGRTALNTGELFF. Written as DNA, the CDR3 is TGTGCCAGCAGTGGAAGGACAGCCTTGAACACCGGGGAGCTGTTTTTT.

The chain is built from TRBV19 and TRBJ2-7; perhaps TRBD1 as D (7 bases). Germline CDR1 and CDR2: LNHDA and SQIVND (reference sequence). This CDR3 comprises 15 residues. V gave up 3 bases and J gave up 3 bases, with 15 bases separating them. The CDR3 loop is CASSIRTGGFYEQYF. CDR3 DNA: TGTGCCAGTAGTATCCGGACAGGAGGGTTCTACGAGCAGTACTTC.

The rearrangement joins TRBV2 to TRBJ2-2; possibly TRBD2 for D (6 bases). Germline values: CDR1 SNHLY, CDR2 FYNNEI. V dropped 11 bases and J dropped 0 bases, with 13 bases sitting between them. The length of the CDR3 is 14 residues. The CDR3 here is CAGGTVANTGELFF. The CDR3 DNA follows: TGTGCCGGGGGGACGGTAGCGAACACCGGGGAGCTGTTTTTT.

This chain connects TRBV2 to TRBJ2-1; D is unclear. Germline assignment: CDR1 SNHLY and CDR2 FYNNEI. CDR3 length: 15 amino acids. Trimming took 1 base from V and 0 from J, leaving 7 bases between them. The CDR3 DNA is TGTGCCAGCAGTGAAGTCAGAAGCTCCTACAATGAGCAGTTCTTC. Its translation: CASSEVRSSYNEQFF.

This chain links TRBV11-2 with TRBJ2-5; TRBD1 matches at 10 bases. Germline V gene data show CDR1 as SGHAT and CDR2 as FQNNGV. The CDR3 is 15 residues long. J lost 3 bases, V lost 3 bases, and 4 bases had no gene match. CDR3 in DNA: TGTGCCAGCAGCTTTGACAGGGGGCGCGAAGAGACCCAGTACTTC. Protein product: CASSFDRGREETQYF.

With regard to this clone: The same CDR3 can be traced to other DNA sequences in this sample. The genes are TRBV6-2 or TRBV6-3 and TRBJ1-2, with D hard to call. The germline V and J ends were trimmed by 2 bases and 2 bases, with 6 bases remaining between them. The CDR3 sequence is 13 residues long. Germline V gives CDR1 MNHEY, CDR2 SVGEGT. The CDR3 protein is CASSYGGNYGYTF. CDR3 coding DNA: TGTGCCAGCAGTTACGGAGGGAACTATGGCTACACCTTC.

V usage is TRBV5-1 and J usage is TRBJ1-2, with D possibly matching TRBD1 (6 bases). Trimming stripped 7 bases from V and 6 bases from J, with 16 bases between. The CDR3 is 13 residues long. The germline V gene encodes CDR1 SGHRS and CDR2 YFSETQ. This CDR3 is CASWAGAYNGYTF. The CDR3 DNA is TGCGCCAGCTGGGCAGGGGCTTATAATGGCTACACCTTC. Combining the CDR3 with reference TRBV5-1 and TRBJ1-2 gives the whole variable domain KAGVTQTPRYLIKTRGQQVTLSCSPISGHRSVSWYQQTPGQGLQFLFEYFSETQRNKGNFPGRFSGRQFSNSRSEMNVSTLELGDSALYLCASWAGAYNGYTFGSGTRLTVV.

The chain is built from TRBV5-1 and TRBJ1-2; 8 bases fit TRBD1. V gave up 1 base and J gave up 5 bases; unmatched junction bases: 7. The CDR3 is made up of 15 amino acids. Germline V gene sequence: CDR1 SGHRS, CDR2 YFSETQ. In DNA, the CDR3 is TGCGCCAGCAGCTTGCCGGGACAGGAAAGATATGGCTACACCTTC. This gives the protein CASSLPGQERYGYTF.

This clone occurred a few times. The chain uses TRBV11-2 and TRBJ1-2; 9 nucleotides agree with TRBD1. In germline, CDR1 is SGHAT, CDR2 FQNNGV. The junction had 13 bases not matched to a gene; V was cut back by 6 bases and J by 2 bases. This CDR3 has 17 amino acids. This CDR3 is CASRSLRDRDRNYGYTF. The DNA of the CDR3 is TGTGCCAGCAGATCGTTACGGGACAGGGATAGGAACTATGGCTACACCTTC.

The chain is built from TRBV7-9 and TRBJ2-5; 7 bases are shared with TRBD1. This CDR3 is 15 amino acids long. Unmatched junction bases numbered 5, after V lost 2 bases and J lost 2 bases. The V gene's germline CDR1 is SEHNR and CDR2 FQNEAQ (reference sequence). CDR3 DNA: TGTGCCAGCAGCTTAAGGACAGGATTACAAGAGACCCAGTACTTC. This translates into CASSLRTGLQETQYF.